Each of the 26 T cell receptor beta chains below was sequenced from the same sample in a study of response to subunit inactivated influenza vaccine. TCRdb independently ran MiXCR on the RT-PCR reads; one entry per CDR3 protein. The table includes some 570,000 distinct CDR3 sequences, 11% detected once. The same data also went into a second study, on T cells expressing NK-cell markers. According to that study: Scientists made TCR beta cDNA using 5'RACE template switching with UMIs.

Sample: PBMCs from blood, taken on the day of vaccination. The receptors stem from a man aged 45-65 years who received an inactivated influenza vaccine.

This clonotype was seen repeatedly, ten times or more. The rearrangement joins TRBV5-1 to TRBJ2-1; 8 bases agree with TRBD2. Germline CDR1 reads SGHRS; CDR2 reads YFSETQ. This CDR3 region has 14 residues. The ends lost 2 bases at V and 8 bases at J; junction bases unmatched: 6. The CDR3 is CASSFRGGRDEQFF. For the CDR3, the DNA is TGCGCCAGCAGCTTCCGGGGGGGCCGTGATGAGCAGTTCTTC.

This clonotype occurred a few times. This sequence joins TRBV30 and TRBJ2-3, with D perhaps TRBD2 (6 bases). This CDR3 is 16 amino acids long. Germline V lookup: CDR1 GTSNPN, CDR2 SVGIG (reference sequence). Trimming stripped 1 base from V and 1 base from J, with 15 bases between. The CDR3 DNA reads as TGTGCCTGGAGTGATCCTCGGGGGTTAGGCACAGATACGCAGTATTTT. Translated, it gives CAWSDPRGLGTDTQYF. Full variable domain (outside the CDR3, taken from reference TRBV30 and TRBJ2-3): SQTIHQWPATLVQPVGSPLSLECTVEGTSNPNLYWYRQAAGRGLQLLFYSVGIGQISSEVPQNLSASRPQDRQFILSSKKLLLSDSGFYLCAWSDPRGLGTDTQYFGPGTRLTVL.

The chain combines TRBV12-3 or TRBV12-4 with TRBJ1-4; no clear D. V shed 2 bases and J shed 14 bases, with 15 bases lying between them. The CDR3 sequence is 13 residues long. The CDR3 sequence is CASSLRESTTLFF. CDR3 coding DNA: TGTGCCAGCAGTTTAAGAGAGAGCACAACGCTGTTTTTT.

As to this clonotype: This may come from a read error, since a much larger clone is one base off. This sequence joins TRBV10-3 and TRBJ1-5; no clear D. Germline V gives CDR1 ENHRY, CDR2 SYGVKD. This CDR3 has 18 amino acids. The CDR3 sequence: CTISESWVRDWGNQPQHF. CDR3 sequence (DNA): TGTACCATCAGTGAGTCTTGGGTAAGGGATTGGGGCAATCAGCCCCAGCATTTT.

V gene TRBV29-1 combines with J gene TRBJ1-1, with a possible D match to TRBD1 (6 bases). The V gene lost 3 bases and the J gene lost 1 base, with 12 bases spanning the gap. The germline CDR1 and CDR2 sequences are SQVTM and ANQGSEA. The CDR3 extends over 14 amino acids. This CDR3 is CSVDILGANTEAFF. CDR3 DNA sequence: TGCAGCGTTGATATTTTGGGGGCGAACACTGAAGCTTTCTTT.

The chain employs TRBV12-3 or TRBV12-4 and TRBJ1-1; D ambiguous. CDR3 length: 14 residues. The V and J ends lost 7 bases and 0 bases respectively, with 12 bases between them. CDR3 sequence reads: CASKLDGLNTEAFF. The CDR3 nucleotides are TGTGCCAGCAAACTGGACGGGTTGAACACTGAAGCTTTCTTT.

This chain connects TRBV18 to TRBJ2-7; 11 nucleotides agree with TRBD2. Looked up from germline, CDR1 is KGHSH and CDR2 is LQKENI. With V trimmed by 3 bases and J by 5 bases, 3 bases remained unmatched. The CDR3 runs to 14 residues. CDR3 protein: CASSPTSGMDEQYF. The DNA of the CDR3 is TGTGCCAGCTCACCGACTAGCGGGATGGACGAGCAGTACTTC.

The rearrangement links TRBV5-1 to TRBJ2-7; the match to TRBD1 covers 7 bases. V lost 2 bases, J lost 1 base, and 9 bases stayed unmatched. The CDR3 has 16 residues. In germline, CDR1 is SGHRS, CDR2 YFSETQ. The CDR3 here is CASSLPRDSESYEQYF. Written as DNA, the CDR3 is TGCGCCAGCAGCTTACCCCGGGACAGTGAATCCTACGAGCAGTACTTC.

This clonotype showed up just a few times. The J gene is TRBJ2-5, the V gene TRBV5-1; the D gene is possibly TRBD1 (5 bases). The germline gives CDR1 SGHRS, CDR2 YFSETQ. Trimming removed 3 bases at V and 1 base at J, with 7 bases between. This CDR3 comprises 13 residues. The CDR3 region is CASSWTLQETQYF. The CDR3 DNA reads TGCGCCAGCAGCTGGACACTCCAAGAGACCCAGTACTTC.

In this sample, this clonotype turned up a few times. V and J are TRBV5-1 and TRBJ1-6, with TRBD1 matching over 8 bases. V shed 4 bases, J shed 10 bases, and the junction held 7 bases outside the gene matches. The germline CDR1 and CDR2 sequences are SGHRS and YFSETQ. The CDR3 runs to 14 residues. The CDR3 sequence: CASSPGGARSPLHF. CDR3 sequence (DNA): TGCGCCAGCAGCCCAGGGGGCGCTCGGTCACCCCTCCACTTT.

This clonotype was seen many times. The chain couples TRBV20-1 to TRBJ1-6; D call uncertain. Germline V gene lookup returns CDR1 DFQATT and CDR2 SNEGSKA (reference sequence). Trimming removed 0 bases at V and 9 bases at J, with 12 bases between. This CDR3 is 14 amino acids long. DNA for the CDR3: TGCAGTGCTAGAGATAGGTACAATCTTTCACCCCTCCACTTT. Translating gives CSARDRYNLSPLHF.

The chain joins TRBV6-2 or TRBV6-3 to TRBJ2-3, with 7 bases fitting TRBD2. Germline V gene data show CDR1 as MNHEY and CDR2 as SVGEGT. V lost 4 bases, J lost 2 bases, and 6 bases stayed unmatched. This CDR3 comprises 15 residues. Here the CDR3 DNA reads TGTGCCAGCAGTTTTTGGGGGGGAACCACAGATACGCAGTATTTT. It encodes CASSFWGGTTDTQYF.

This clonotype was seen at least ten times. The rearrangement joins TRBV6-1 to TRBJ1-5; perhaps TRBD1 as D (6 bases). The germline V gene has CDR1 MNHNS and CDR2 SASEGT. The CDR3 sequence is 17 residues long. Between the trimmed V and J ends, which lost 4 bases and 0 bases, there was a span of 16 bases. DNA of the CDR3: TGTGCCAGCAGTGCTCGGACAGTGGGGTATAGCAATCAGCCCCAGCATTTT. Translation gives CASSARTVGYSNQPQHF.

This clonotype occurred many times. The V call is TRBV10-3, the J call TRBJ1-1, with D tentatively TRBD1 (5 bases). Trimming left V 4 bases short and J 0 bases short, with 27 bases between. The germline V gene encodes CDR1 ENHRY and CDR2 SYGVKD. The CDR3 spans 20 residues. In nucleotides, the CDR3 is TGTGCCATCAGTGGCCCCCGCCGAATCTCCGGGACTTCAATGAACACTGAAGCTTTCTTT. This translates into CAISGPRRISGTSMNTEAFF.

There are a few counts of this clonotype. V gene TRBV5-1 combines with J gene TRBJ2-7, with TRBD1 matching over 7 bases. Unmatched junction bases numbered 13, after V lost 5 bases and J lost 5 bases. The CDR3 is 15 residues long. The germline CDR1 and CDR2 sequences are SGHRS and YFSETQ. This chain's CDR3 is CASRQSGGLYDEQYF. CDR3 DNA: TGCGCCAGCAGGCAGTCAGGGGGTCTCTACGACGAGCAGTACTTC.

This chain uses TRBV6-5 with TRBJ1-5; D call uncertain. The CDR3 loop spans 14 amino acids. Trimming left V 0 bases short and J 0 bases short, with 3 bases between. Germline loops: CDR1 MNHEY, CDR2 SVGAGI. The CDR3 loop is CASSYSGSNQPQHF. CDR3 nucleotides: TGTGCCAGCAGTTACTCGGGTAGCAATCAGCCCCAGCATTTT.

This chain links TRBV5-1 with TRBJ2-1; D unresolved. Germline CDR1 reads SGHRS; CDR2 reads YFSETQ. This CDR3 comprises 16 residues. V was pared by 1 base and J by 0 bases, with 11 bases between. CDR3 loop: CASSLRVALSYNEQFF. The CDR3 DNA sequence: TGCGCCAGCAGCTTGAGGGTAGCACTCTCCTACAATGAGCAGTTCTTC.

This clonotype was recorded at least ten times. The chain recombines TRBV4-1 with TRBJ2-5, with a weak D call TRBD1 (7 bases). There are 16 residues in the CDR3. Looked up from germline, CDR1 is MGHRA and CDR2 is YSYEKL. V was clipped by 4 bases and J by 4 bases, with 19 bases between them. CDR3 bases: TGCGCCAGCAGCCCCTTCGCGCAGGGGGGAGTAGAGACCCAGTACTTC. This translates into CASSPFAQGGVETQYF.

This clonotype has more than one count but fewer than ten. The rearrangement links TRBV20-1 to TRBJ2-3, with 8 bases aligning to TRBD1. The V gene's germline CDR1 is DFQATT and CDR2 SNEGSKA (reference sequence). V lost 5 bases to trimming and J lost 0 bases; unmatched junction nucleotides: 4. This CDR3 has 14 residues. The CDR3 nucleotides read TGCAGTGCTCCAAGACAGGGGAGCACAGATACGCAGTATTTT. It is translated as CSAPRQGSTDTQYF.

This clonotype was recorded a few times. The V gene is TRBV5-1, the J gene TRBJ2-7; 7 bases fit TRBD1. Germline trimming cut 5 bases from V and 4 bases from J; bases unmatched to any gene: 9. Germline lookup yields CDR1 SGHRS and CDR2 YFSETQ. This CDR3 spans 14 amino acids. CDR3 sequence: CASSHRQGAYEQYF. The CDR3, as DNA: TGCGCCAGCAGTCATCGACAGGGTGCTTACGAGCAGTACTTC.

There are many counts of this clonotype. The DNA of the CDR3 is TGCGCCAGCAGCAAAGACAGGGTGGGGAACGAGCAGTACTTC. Translating it yields CASSKDRVGNEQYF. J is TRBJ2-7 and V is TRBV5-1, with 7 bases that match TRBD1. V shed 4 bases, J shed 5 bases, and the junction held 9 bases outside the gene matches. The CDR3 loop spans 14 amino acids. Germline assignment: CDR1 SGHRS and CDR2 YFSETQ. Filled out from reference TRBV5-1 and TRBJ2-7, the complete variable domain reads KAGVTQTPRYLIKTRGQQVTLSCSPISGHRSVSWYQQTPGQGLQFLFEYFSETQRNKGNFPGRFSGRQFSNSRSEMNVSTLELGDSALYLCASSKDRVGNEQYFGPGTRLTVT.

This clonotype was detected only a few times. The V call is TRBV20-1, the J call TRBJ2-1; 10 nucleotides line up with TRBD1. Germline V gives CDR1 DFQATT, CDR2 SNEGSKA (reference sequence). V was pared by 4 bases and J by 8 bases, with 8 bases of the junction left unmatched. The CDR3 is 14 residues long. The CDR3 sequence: CSATGTGEIDEQFF. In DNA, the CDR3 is TGCAGTGCTACCGGGACAGGGGAGATAGATGAGCAGTTCTTC.

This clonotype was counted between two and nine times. DNA for the CDR3: TGTGCCAGCAGTCCCTCAGGGGCCAGGCCCCAGCATTTT. This encodes CASSPSGARPQHF. The chain uses TRBV12-3 or TRBV12-4 and TRBJ1-5; D perhaps matches TRBD1 (6 bases). The CDR3 is made up of 13 amino acids. Trimming shortened V by 5 bases and J by 9 bases, and 14 bases separated the two germline ends.

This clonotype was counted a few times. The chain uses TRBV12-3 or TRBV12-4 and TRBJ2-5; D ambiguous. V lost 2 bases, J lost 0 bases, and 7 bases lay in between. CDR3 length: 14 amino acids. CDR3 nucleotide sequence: TGTGCCAGCAGTTTACAGGCTCACCAAGAGACCCAGTACTTC. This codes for CASSLQAHQETQYF.

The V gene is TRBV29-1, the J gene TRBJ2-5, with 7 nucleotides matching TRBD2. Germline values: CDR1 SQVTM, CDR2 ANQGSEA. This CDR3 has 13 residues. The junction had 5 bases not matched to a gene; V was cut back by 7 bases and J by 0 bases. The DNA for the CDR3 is TGCAGCGAGCGGGACTACGACCAAGAGACCCAGTACTTC. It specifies CSERDYDQETQYF. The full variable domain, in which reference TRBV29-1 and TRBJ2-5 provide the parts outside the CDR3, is SAVISQKPSRDICQRGTSLTIQCQVDSQVTMMFWYRQQPGQSLTLIATANQGSEATYESGFVIDKFPISRPNLTFSTLTVSNMSPEDSSIYLCSERDYDQETQYFGPGTRLLVL.

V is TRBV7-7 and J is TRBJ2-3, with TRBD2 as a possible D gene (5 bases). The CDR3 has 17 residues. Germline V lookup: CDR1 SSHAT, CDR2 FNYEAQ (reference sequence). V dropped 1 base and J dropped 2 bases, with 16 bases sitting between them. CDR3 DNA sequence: TGTGCCAGCAGCTTAGGGCCGGGGAGCAGTTCCACAGATACGCAGTATTTT. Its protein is CASSLGPGSSSTDTQYF.